Given below is one T cell receptor (beta chain) in context. The CDR3 runs to 15 residues. Trimming took 0 bases from V and 7 from J; bases not matched to a gene: 4. Germline V gives CDR1 LNHDA, CDR2 SQIVND (reference sequence). Repertoires were generated with immunoSEQ multiplex PCR, while TCRdb's copy carries only in-frame clones and drops some. Seen here are about 220,000 clones, 88% observed once, and the top ten hold under 3%. The data stem from a study of blood T cell repertoires in COVID-19. The chain uses TRBV19 and TRBJ2-2, with 8 bases fitting TRBD2. The sequence was collected from a young woman who had recovered from COVID-19. Sequences were obtained from PBMCs or T cells enriched from blood (not recorded which). The CDR3 reads CASSIDGLADGELFF. The CDR3 DNA reads as TGTGCCAGTAGTATAGACGGACTAGCCGACGGGGAGCTGTTTTTT. The entire variable domain, with the rest obtained from reference TRBV19 and TRBJ2-2, is as follows: DGGITQSPKYLFRKEGQNVTLSCEQNLNHDAMYWYRQDPGQGLRLIYYSQIVNDFQKGDIAEGYSVSREKKESFPLTVTSAQKNPTAFYLCASSIDGLADGELFFGEGSRLTVL.